Below are 21 T cell receptor beta chains sequenced from a single sample in a study of sequential checkpoint blockade in melanoma. Treatment reported: randomized to nivolumab then ipilimumab (arm A) or the reverse (arm B). Assay: immunoSEQ multiplex PCR; the TCRdb copy retains only in-frame clones and omits some. The data show fewer than 35,000 clones, 70% to 80% seen once. The sequencing used CD8+ T cells sorted from blood (inferred from file names), collected from a patient given nivolumab and ipilimumab in sequence. These receptor sequences come from a human donor with melanoma.

CDR3 sequence (DNA): TGTGCCATCTCCAATCGAGCGAACACTGAAGCTTTCTTT. Protein sequence: CAISNRANTEAFF. This chain uses TRBV27 with TRBJ1-1; D call uncertain. This CDR3 is built from 13 residues. V lost 10 bases and J lost 1, with 13 bases in between. Germline values: CDR1 MNHEY, CDR2 SMNVEV (reference sequence).

CDR3 in DNA: TGCGCCAGCAGCTTGGACGGTTTTAATTCTTACGAGCAGTACTTC. Translating gives CASSLDGFNSYEQYF. The chain couples TRBV5-1 to TRBJ2-7; D remains unclear. Per germline, CDR1 SGHRS and CDR2 YFSETQ. Trimming shortened V by 0 bases and J by 4 bases, and 14 bases separated the two germline ends. The CDR3 length is 15 residues.

The rearrangement joins TRBV6-5 to TRBJ2-7; D is possibly TRBD1 (6 bases). This CDR3 has 14 amino acids. The germline gives CDR1 MNHEY, CDR2 SVGAGI. Trimming shortened V by 2 bases and J by 4 bases, and 12 bases separated the two germline ends. CDR3 DNA sequence: TGTGCCAGCAGTTACGGCCAAGGGGGTTACGAGCAGTACTTC. It specifies CASSYGQGGYEQYF.

The J gene is TRBJ1-2, the V gene TRBV2; 10 bases align to TRBD1. Germline assignment: CDR1 SNHLY and CDR2 FYNNEI. J gave up 1 base and V 7 bases, and 6 bases lay outside the gene matches. This CDR3 region has 15 residues. DNA for the CDR3: TGTGCCAGCAAAGCGGGGACAGGGGATAACTATGGCTACACCTTC. Translated, it gives CASKAGTGDNYGYTF.

The chain links TRBV27 to TRBJ2-7; D might be TRBD2 (5 bases). Deletions cut 1 base from V and 3 bases from J, with 10 bases between. The CDR3 is 14 residues long. Germline lookup yields CDR1 MNHEY and CDR2 SMNVEV (reference sequence). Here the CDR3 reads CASSLFPGSYEQYF. In nucleotides, the CDR3 is TGTGCCAGCAGTTTATTTCCGGGAAGCTACGAGCAGTACTTC.

This chain joins TRBV6-6 and TRBJ2-7; D gene ambiguous. Per germline, CDR1 MNHNY and CDR2 SVGAGI (reference sequence). The V gene lost 2 bases and the J gene lost 3 bases, with 5 bases spanning the gap. This CDR3 comprises 12 residues. CDR3 sequence: CASSYPNYEQYF. As DNA, the CDR3 is TGTGCCAGCAGTTACCCCAACTACGAGCAGTACTTC.

The CDR3 DNA follows: TGTGCCAGTCCTCAGGGAGAGACCCAGTACTTC. This sequence encodes CASPQGETQYF. This chain connects TRBV19 to TRBJ2-5; tentative D call: TRBD1 (5 bases). CDR1 and CDR2 (germline): LNHDA, SQIVND (reference sequence). V lost 8 bases to trimming and J lost 4 bases, with 8 bases between them. The CDR3 contains 11 residues.

V gene TRBV7-6 combines with J gene TRBJ1-1; 7 bases agree with TRBD1. After removal of 5 bases from V and 8 bases from J, the junction contained 8 bases not matched to a gene. The CDR3 consists of 13 residues. Germline CDR1 is SGHVS and CDR2 is FNYEAQ. The CDR3 nucleotides are TGTGCCAGCAGCCCCCCGGGACAGACCGAAGCTTTCTTT. Amino acids: CASSPPGQTEAFF.

The V call is TRBV7-8, the J call TRBJ1-1; 8 nucleotides line up with TRBD1. Germline values: CDR1 SGHVS, CDR2 FQNEAQ. Trimming cost V 6 bases and J 4 bases; bases outside gene matches: 13. The CDR3 length is 16 residues. CDR3 region: CASRLYGQGDSTEAFF. The CDR3, as DNA: TGTGCCAGCAGGCTATACGGACAGGGAGATTCCACTGAAGCTTTCTTT.

The chain uses TRBV27 and TRBJ1-1; D uncertain. The germline V gene has CDR1 MNHEY and CDR2 SMNVEV (reference sequence). The CDR3 is 11 residues long. Trimming left V 7 bases short and J 8 bases short, with 11 bases between. The CDR3 nucleotides are TGTGCCAGCACATCGGGTAGGGAAGCTTTCTTT. Its translation: CASTSGREAFF.

This chain uses TRBV28 with TRBJ2-5; D possibly corresponds to TRBD2 (6 bases). The length of the CDR3 is 16 residues. Germline values: CDR1 MDHEN, CDR2 SYDVKM. Trimming took off 3 bases at V and 5 bases at J, with 19 bases between the two ends. The CDR3 bases are TGTGCCAGCAGTTTCCCCGGGGGACGGAATAGGGAGACCCAGTACTTC. Translated: CASSFPGGRNRETQYF.

The chain joins TRBV6-5 to TRBJ2-1; D ambiguous. CDR3 length equals 15 residues. Per the germline V gene, CDR1 is MNHEY and CDR2 is SVGAGI. Trimming pared 6 bases from V and 0 bases from J, leaving 12 bases between. CDR3 in DNA: TGTGCCAGCAGCGCTATAGACATCTCCTACAATGAGCAGTTCTTC. Encoded protein: CASSAIDISYNEQFF.

This clone appeared once. The chain links TRBV7-7 to TRBJ2-7; maybe TRBD1 (5 bases). CDR3 size: 17 residues. V shed 5 bases and J shed 2 bases, with 22 bases lying between them. CDR1 and CDR2 (germline): SSHAT, FNYEAQ (reference sequence). The DNA of the CDR3 is TGTGCCAGCAGCCCTCACCCACAGGCCGGGCAGGCCTACGAGCAGTACTTC. Protein sequence: CASSPHPQAGQAYEQYF.

The genes are TRBV19 and TRBJ1-2, with D maybe TRBD1 (6 bases). This CDR3 is built from 13 residues. V shed 5 bases and J shed 5 bases, with 12 bases lying between them. Germline CDR1 is LNHDA and CDR2 is SQIVND (reference sequence). DNA for the CDR3: TGTGCCAGTAGTGAGGGGGTTTTGTATGGCTACACCTTC. As protein: CASSEGVLYGYTF.

This clone has a single count. The V gene is TRBV11-2, the J gene TRBJ1-5; D is possibly TRBD1 (5 bases). The V gene lost 1 base and the J gene lost 4 bases, with 8 bases spanning the gap. CDR1 SGHAT and CDR2 FQNNGV come from the germline V gene. This CDR3 comprises 14 residues. The CDR3 protein is CASSLGQPNQPQHF. CDR3 nucleotide sequence: TGTGCCAGCAGCTTAGGACAGCCTAATCAGCCCCAGCATTTT.

J is TRBJ2-3 and V is TRBV30, with 7 bases lining up with TRBD1. After removal of 5 bases from V and 1 base from J, the junction contained 0 bases not matched to a gene. The CDR3 has 12 amino acids. In germline, CDR1 is GTSNPN, CDR2 SVGIG (reference sequence). The CDR3 DNA follows: TGTGCCTGGGGACAGGGCACAGATACGCAGTATTTT. Protein: CAWGQGTDTQYF. The full variable domain, completed using reference TRBV30 and TRBJ2-3, is SQTIHQWPATLVQPVGSPLSLECTVEGTSNPNLYWYRQAAGRGLQLLFYSVGIGQISSEVPQNLSASRPQDRQFILSSKKLLLSDSGFYLCAWGQGTDTQYFGPGTRLTVL.

The chain uses TRBV27 and TRBJ2-7; D perhaps matches TRBD1 (6 bases). CDR1 is MNHEY, CDR2 SMNVEV, per germline (reference sequence). This CDR3 comprises 16 residues. The V end was cut by 6 bases, the J end by 0 bases, with 18 bases between. The chain's CDR3 is CASSPSTGFYSYEQYF. The CDR3, as DNA: TGTGCCAGCAGCCCGAGCACAGGGTTCTACTCCTACGAGCAGTACTTC.

V usage is TRBV4-3 and J usage is TRBJ2-3; D may be TRBD1 (6 bases). The CDR3 spans 15 residues. CDR1 and CDR2 (germline): LGHNA, YSLEER. Trimming removed 4 bases from V and 0 bases from J, with 11 bases in between. Written as DNA, the CDR3 is TGCGCCAGCAGCCCTACAGGGTCTAGCACAGATACGCAGTATTTT. Amino acids: CASSPTGSSTDTQYF.

This clone has a handful of counts. The J gene is TRBJ2-3, the V gene TRBV10-3; 9 nucleotides agree with TRBD1. V lost 5 bases to trimming and J lost 2 bases; unmatched junction nucleotides: 20. This CDR3 spans 20 amino acids. CDR1 and CDR2 (germline): ENHRY, SYGVKD. Here the CDR3 reads CAISFATGTGTTSSTDTQYF. The CDR3 DNA reads TGTGCCATCAGTTTTGCCACCGGGACAGGGACCACGTCTTCCACAGATACGCAGTATTTT.

This rearrangement joins TRBV5-6 to TRBJ2-2; 10 bases are shared with TRBD2. Trimming cost V 2 bases and J 8 bases; bases outside gene matches: 6. The germline CDR1 and CDR2 sequences are SGHDT and YYEEEE. The CDR3 has 15 residues. The CDR3 DNA reads TGTGCCAGCAGCTTCGCGTCTAGCGGGAGTGGGGAGCTGTTTTTT. Translation gives CASSFASSGSGELFF.

The chain carries TRBV27 and TRBJ2-1, with D maybe TRBD2 (6 bases). The germline gives CDR1 MNHEY, CDR2 SMNVEV (reference sequence). There are 13 residues in the CDR3. Trimming cost V 2 bases and J 7 bases, with 9 bases left between them. CDR3 region: CASSLVRGNEQFF. CDR3 nucleotide sequence: TGTGCCAGCAGTTTAGTCCGGGGGAATGAGCAGTTCTTC.